The 18 T cell receptor beta chains below were found in one sample sequenced in a study of T-cell memory formation after mild COVID-19. TCRdb independently ran MiXCR on the 5' RACE reads; one entry per CDR3 protein. This sample carries approximately 150,000 distinct CDR3 sequences, around 21% of them seen once, and the ten largest clones take 2% to 2.5%. Sequencing was done on a sample of PBMCs or a T cell subset sorted from them (not recorded which). The receptors shown here come from an adult woman who had mild COVID-19 (a few samples of this study predate the infection). Cell type and time point are not known.

The CDR3 here is CASSLSGIVREQYF. The CDR3 DNA is TGTGCCAGCAGTTTGTCAGGGATCGTGAGGGAGCAGTACTTC. V gene TRBV12-3 or TRBV12-4 combines with J gene TRBJ2-7; a possible D gene is TRBD1 (5 bases). The CDR3 loop spans 14 amino acids. V dropped 3 bases and J dropped 7 bases, with 16 bases sitting between them.

The CDR3 here is CSASPGTAHGGAIYF. For the CDR3, the DNA is TGCAGTGCTAGCCCCGGGACGGCTCACGGCGGGGCCATATATTTT. This chain links TRBV20-1 with TRBJ1-3; D may be TRBD1 (5 bases). V was cut by 3 bases and J by 11 bases, with 23 bases left in between. The CDR3 consists of 15 residues. The V gene's germline CDR1 is DFQATT and CDR2 SNEGSKA (reference sequence).

The chain has TRBV7-2 and TRBJ2-1, with 12 bases lining up with TRBD2. The germline CDR1 and CDR2 sequences are SGHTA and FQGNSA. The V and J ends lost 2 bases and 10 bases, in that order; junction bases with no gene match: 0. The CDR3 extends over 13 amino acids. The CDR3 nucleotides are TGTGCCAGCAGCTTACTAGCGGGAGGGGAGCAGTTCTTC. It is translated as CASSLLAGGEQFF.

The gene calls are TRBV18 and TRBJ2-1, with D possibly TRBD1 on 6 matching bases. V dropped 4 bases and J dropped 6 bases, with 16 bases sitting between them. The CDR3 runs 15 residues. CDR1 and CDR2 (germline): KGHSH, LQKENI. The DNA of the CDR3 is TGTGCCAGCTCACTCTCGAGGGGGTACCTCAATGAGCAGTTCTTC. Amino acids: CASSLSRGYLNEQFF.

This clonotype was detected a few times. V is TRBV24-1 and J is TRBJ2-1, with D uncertain. The CDR3 loop spans 13 amino acids. Trimming took 7 bases from V and 4 from J, leaving 10 bases between them. In germline, CDR1 is KGHDR, CDR2 SFDVKD. In DNA, the CDR3 is TGTGCCACCAGCGAGTGGCTTTACAATGAGCAGTTCTTC. As protein: CATSEWLYNEQFF.

The chain couples TRBV12-3 or TRBV12-4 to TRBJ2-5; TRBD2 matches 7 bases. The ends lost 3 bases at V and 7 bases at J; junction bases unmatched: 5. CDR3 length: 13 amino acids. Here the CDR3 reads CASSFGGGGTQYF. The CDR3 region has the DNA TGTGCCAGCAGTTTTGGCGGCGGGGGGACCCAGTACTTC.

The rearrangement links TRBV7-3 to TRBJ1-2; a weak D match, TRBD1 (5 bases). V dropped 5 bases and J dropped 7 bases, with 17 bases sitting between them. The CDR3 runs 14 residues. Germline CDR1 and CDR2: SGHTA and FQGTGA. This CDR3 reads CASSPGRPPIGYTF. The CDR3 DNA follows: TGTGCCAGCAGCCCGGGACGGCCGCCTATTGGCTACACCTTC.

Here the CDR3 DNA reads TGTGCAAGTCGCTTTGCCGGGACTAGCGCCTACAATGAGCAGTTCTTC. Protein sequence: CASRFAGTSAYNEQFF. The chain couples TRBV12-2 to TRBJ2-1; the table's TRBD2 call for D was not verified on the DNA. TRBV12-2 is described as a pseudogene. The CDR3 length is 16 residues.

This clonotype appeared a few times. V gene TRBV10-3 combines with J gene TRBJ1-4, with 8 bases that match TRBD1. The germline gives CDR1 ENHRY, CDR2 SYGVKD. This CDR3 has 14 amino acids. V trimming: 3 bases; J trimming: 5 bases; junction bases outside the gene matches: 2. The DNA for the CDR3 is TGTGCCATCAGTGATCAGGGGGCAAATGAAAAACTGTTTTTT. This sequence encodes CAISDQGANEKLFF.

About this clonotype: This may be a read error: a much more frequent sequence differs by one nucleotide. The gene calls are TRBV10-3 and TRBJ2-1; D unresolved. CDR3 size: 12 residues. Per germline, CDR1 ENHRY and CDR2 SYGVKD. CDR3 DNA sequence: TGTGCCAACAGTTCGACCTACAATGAGCAGTTCTTC. This sequence encodes CANSSTYNEQFF.

V usage is TRBV7-8 and J usage is TRBJ2-3; TRBD2 matches at 12 bases. V was pared by 5 bases and J by 6 bases, with 6 bases of the junction left unmatched. Germline V gives CDR1 SGHVS, CDR2 FQNEAQ. The CDR3 contains 15 residues. CDR3 sequence reads: CASSVTSGRLDTQYF. The CDR3 nucleotides are TGTGCCAGCAGCGTCACTAGCGGGAGGCTGGATACGCAGTATTTT.

The CDR3 protein is CASSSRTLSSYNEQFF. The CDR3 DNA reads TGCGCCAGCAGCTCCCGGACTCTGAGCTCCTACAATGAGCAGTTCTTC. This chain uses TRBV5-1 with TRBJ2-1; tentatively, D is TRBD2 (5 bases). Germline CDR1 is SGHRS and CDR2 is YFSETQ. With 3 bases removed from V and 0 bases from J, the gap between germline ends came to 13 bases. The CDR3 is made up of 16 amino acids.

V gene TRBV6-6 combines with J gene TRBJ2-2, with 7 nucleotides matching TRBD1. Germline CDR1 and CDR2: MNHNY and SVGAGI (reference sequence). V lost 7 bases and J lost 1; bases outside the gene matches: 3. The CDR3 length is 14 residues. CDR3 nucleotide sequence: TGTGCCAGCACCCCAGGGGGGAACACCGGGGAGCTGTTTTTT. Encoded protein: CASTPGGNTGELFF.

This clonotype came up a few times. J is TRBJ2-3 and V is TRBV12-3 or TRBV12-4, with TRBD2 matching 7 bases. The CDR3 length is 16 residues. With V trimmed by 1 base and J by 2 bases, 6 bases remained unmatched. CDR3 DNA: TGTGCCAGCAGTTTAGGGGGACTACACCTCACAGATACGCAGTATTTT. Translation gives CASSLGGLHLTDTQYF.

The V and J genes are TRBV20-1 and TRBJ2-1, with 8 bases that match TRBD2. This CDR3 spans 15 amino acids. Germline loops: CDR1 DFQATT, CDR2 SNEGSKA (reference sequence). V dropped 3 bases and J dropped 0; count of bases not matched to a gene: 4. CDR3 protein: CSASGRDDSYNEQFF. CDR3 DNA sequence: TGCAGTGCTAGCGGGAGGGACGACTCCTACAATGAGCAGTTCTTC.

The rearrangement links TRBV7-2 to TRBJ2-2; TRBD1 matches 9 bases. The V gene end was trimmed by 5 bases and the J gene end by 5 bases; junction bases not matched to a gene: 12. CDR1 is SGHTA, CDR2 FQGNSA, per germline. The CDR3 length is 17 residues. CDR3 protein: CASSHYPGTGKTGELFF. For the CDR3, the DNA is TGTGCCAGCAGCCACTACCCCGGGACAGGGAAGACCGGGGAGCTGTTTTTT.

This clonotype was found a few times. J is TRBJ2-1 and V is TRBV7-2, with 11 bases aligning to TRBD2. The CDR3 is 15 amino acids. In germline, CDR1 is SGHTA, CDR2 FQGNSA. With 5 bases clipped from V and 2 bases from J, the junction kept 2 bases outside the gene matches. The CDR3 sequence: CASSPSGRTYNEQFF. CDR3 nucleotides: TGTGCCAGCAGCCCTAGCGGGAGGACCTACAATGAGCAGTTCTTC.

There are a few counts of this clonotype. This sequence joins TRBV19 and TRBJ2-3, with a possible D match to TRBD2 (6 bases). Trimming took off 3 bases at V and 1 base at J, with 11 bases between the two ends. The CDR3 spans 15 residues. Germline CDR1 and CDR2: LNHDA and SQIVND (reference sequence). CDR3 protein: CASSMTRGGTDTQYF. CDR3 nucleotides: TGTGCCAGTAGTATGACGCGCGGGGGCACAGATACGCAGTATTTT. The full variable domain, its missing parts supplied by reference TRBV19 and TRBJ2-3, is DGGITQSPKYLFRKEGQNVTLSCEQNLNHDAMYWYRQDPGQGLRLIYYSQIVNDFQKGDIAEGYSVSREKKESFPLTVTSAQKNPTAFYLCASSMTRGGTDTQYFGPGTRLTVL.